This entry is about one TCR beta chain. Its matching antigen is unknown. TCRdb's copy holds only in-frame clones and misses some; the assay was immunoSEQ multiplex PCR. Of some 78,000 clones in the sample, around nine tenths are singletons; the top ten hold 0.85% to 0.95%. This entry comes from a study of radiotherapy plus CTLA-4 blockade in lung cancer. Study outcomes and limitations: Radiotherapy with ipilimumab was followed by blood expansion of tumor-derived clones.

The source material was peripheral blood, sampled from a patient treated with radiotherapy plus ipilimumab. The source is a human donor with non-small cell lung cancer who had stable disease on radiotherapy plus ipilimumab.

CDR3 residues: CASSLTREEETQYF. The CDR3 coding sequence is TGCGCCAGCAGCTTGACCAGGGAGGAGGAGACCCAGTACTTC. This chain links TRBV5-1 with TRBJ2-5; D possibly corresponds to TRBD2 (6 bases). V dropped 1 base and J dropped 5 bases, with 12 bases sitting between them. The germline CDR1 and CDR2 sequences are SGHRS and YFSETQ. The CDR3 consists of 14 residues.